This T cell receptor beta chain was identified in a study of cytotoxic CD8 clonotypes in ibrutinib-treated CLL. Turning to the study itself: Enrolment comprised some 10 relapsed/refractory and approximately 16 treatment-naive patients; 17 to 18 were IGHV unmutated. Whole-study findings and limits: Clonality (at baseline) was higher than in age-matched healthy donors and tracked circulating CD8+ T-cell counts.

Germline CDR1 is MNHEY and CDR2 is SVGAGI. CDR3 length equals 15 residues. Trimming took 2 bases from V and 4 from J; bases not matched to a gene: 4. Some clones are missing from TCRdb's copy, which holds only in-frame ones; the method was immunoSEQ multiplex PCR. The sample carries over 120,000 clones, 75% to 80% recorded once. This clone came up once. The antigen is unknown. The clonotype comes from a human donor with chronic lymphocytic leukemia. The J gene is TRBJ1-4, the V gene TRBV6-5; 7 positions agree with TRBD1. Material: PBMCs, obtained after 24 months of ibrutinib treatment. The CDR3 sequence is CASSYTQGFNEKLFF. The CDR3 DNA follows: TGTGCCAGCAGTTACACACAGGGGTTTAATGAAAAACTGTTTTTT.